This T cell receptor beta chain was identified in a study of PD-1 blockade in classical Hodgkin lymphoma. Study-level results: At baseline, newly diagnosed patients reportedly showed less TCR diversity than healthy donors. For complete responders, baseline diversity was comparable to that of newly diagnosed patients. Underlying causes for the observed repertoire differences were not defined, possibly disease activity or prior therapy.

Each patient experienced a relapse that followed autologous stem cell transplantation, and brentuximab vedotin exposure varied. The study recorded best responses of complete response, partial response or progressive disease. V dropped 5 bases and J dropped 3; count of bases not matched to a gene: 4. CDR1 is SEHNR and CDR2 is FQNEAQ in the germline V gene (reference sequence). The CDR3 contains 15 residues. Sequenced by immunoSEQ multiplex PCR; TCRdb stores in-frame clones only, minus some. The sample has under 75,000 clones, more than 75% seen once; the top ten hold under 7%. A remark on this clone: Antigen specificity is unknown.

The genes are TRBV7-9 and TRBJ2-3; 11 bases align to TRBD2. The source was peripheral blood mononuclear cells (PBMCs), collected before the second cycle of nivolumab. The TCR was taken from a human donor with classical Hodgkin lymphoma. The CDR3 DNA is TGTGCCAGCAGCAGCCCTAGCGGGGGGACAGATACGCAGTATTTT. Translation: CASSSPSGGTDTQYF. Complete variable domain (other parts from reference TRBV7-9 and TRBJ2-3): DTGVSQNPRHKITKRGQNVTFRCDPISEHNRLYWYRQTLGQGPEFLTYFQNEAQLEKSRLLSDRFSAERPKGSFSTLEIQRTEQGDSAMYLCASSSPSGGTDTQYFGPGTRLTVL.